This entry lists 27 T cell receptor beta chains sequenced from one sample in a study of blood T cell repertoires in COVID-19. Some clones are missing from TCRdb's copy, which holds only in-frame ones; the method was immunoSEQ multiplex PCR. The sample lists around 310,000 clones, roughly 90% occurring once. The sample was peripheral blood. The receptors were sampled from a woman aged 40 to 50 with COVID-19, enrolled during active disease.

The chain employs TRBV27 and TRBJ1-1; a weak D match, TRBD1 (5 bases). V was clipped by 6 bases and J by 3 bases, with 14 bases between them. Looked up from germline, CDR1 is MNHEY and CDR2 is SMNVEV (reference sequence). This CDR3 is built from 14 residues. This CDR3 reads CASRLMPGDTEAFF. The CDR3 nucleotides are TGTGCCAGCAGGCTCATGCCGGGGGACACTGAAGCTTTCTTT.

This clone occurred once. The chain joins TRBV7-3 to TRBJ2-7, with TRBD1 identical over 9 bases. This CDR3 spans 15 amino acids. From germline, CDR1 is SGHTA and CDR2 FQGTGA. The junction had 7 bases not matched to a gene; V was cut back by 5 bases and J by 2 bases. The CDR3 is CASSLGTGRTYEQYF. In nucleotides, the CDR3 is TGTGCCAGCAGCCTGGGGACAGGGAGGACCTACGAGCAGTACTTC.

The gene calls are TRBV19 and TRBJ2-2; the match to TRBD1 covers 11 bases. In germline, CDR1 is LNHDA, CDR2 SQIVND (reference sequence). V lost 2 bases and J lost 7; bases outside the gene matches: 6. This CDR3 has 16 residues. CDR3 residues: CASSIRGQGGHGELFF. The CDR3 coding sequence is TGTGCCAGTAGTATAAGGGGACAGGGGGGTCACGGGGAGCTGTTTTTT. Drawing the rest from reference TRBV19 and TRBJ2-2, the complete variable domain is DGGITQSPKYLFRKEGQNVTLSCEQNLNHDAMYWYRQDPGQGLRLIYYSQIVNDFQKGDIAEGYSVSREKKESFPLTVTSAQKNPTAFYLCASSIRGQGGHGELFFGEGSRLTVL.

The rearrangement uses TRBV3-1 (or the pseudogene TRBV3-2) and TRBJ2-5; D may be TRBD2 (5 bases). Deletions cut 8 bases from V and 3 bases from J, with 16 bases between. CDR1 and CDR2 (germline): LGHDT, YNNKEL (reference sequence). This CDR3 is built from 14 residues. The CDR3: CASFPGVGEETQYF. The CDR3 nucleotides read TGTGCCAGCTTCCCCGGGGTCGGAGAAGAGACCCAGTACTTC.

The rearrangement uses TRBV7-2 and TRBJ1-2, with D perhaps matching TRBD1 (5 bases). Trimming cost V 2 bases and J 2 bases, with 9 bases left between them. The CDR3 length is 14 residues. Germline V gene sequence: CDR1 SGHTA, CDR2 FQGNSA. The chain's CDR3 is CASSLRGRNYGYTF. CDR3 bases: TGTGCCAGCAGCTTAAGGGGCCGGAACTATGGCTACACCTTC.

The chain is built from TRBV5-1 and TRBJ2-3; D possibly corresponds to TRBD2 (5 bases). V lost 1 base, J lost 9 bases, and 12 bases lay in between. The CDR3 totals 13 residues. CDR1 and CDR2 from the germline V gene are SGHRS and YFSETQ. In DNA form, the CDR3 reads TGCGCCAGCAGCTTGACCACTAGTGAGACGCAGTATTTT. Its translation is CASSLTTSETQYF.

The V gene is TRBV27, the J gene TRBJ2-1, with 10 bases lining up with TRBD2. V shed 5 bases and J 4 bases; nucleotides not matched to a gene: 11. Germline loops: CDR1 MNHEY, CDR2 SMNVEV (reference sequence). There are 17 residues in the CDR3. CDR3 DNA: TGTGCCAGCAGTCTCCGCCAGACTAGCGGGCATTACAATGAGCAGTTCTTC. Translation: CASSLRQTSGHYNEQFF.

The chain uses TRBV6-5 and TRBJ2-7; 8 bases match TRBD2. This CDR3 spans 15 amino acids. Germline loops: CDR1 MNHEY, CDR2 SVGAGI. V lost 6 bases to trimming and J lost 5 bases; unmatched junction nucleotides: 12. The DNA of the CDR3 is TGTGCCAGCAGCCCCGCGGGGGGAGGAGGCCACGAGCAGTACTTC. It yields the protein CASSPAGGGGHEQYF.

J is TRBJ1-1 and V is TRBV5-1, with 10 bases identical to TRBD1. This CDR3 is 16 amino acids long. Germline CDR1 reads SGHRS; CDR2 reads YFSETQ. J was trimmed by 11 bases and V by 2 bases; bases with no gene match: 15. CDR3 sequence: CASSFLRTGGYERAFF. The CDR3 DNA is TGCGCCAGCAGCTTTCTCCGGACAGGGGGATATGAGAGGGCTTTCTTT.

This chain joins TRBV12-5 and TRBJ2-6; TRBD1 agrees at 9 bases. Per the germline V gene, CDR1 is LGHNT and CDR2 is FRNRAP. The trim removed 5 bases at V and 1 base at J, leaving 18 bases unmatched. This CDR3 contains 21 residues. The CDR3 loop reads CASGRGPGGQGFVSGANVLTF. CDR3 DNA: TGTGCTAGTGGTCGTGGGCCGGGAGGACAGGGGTTTGTTTCTGGGGCCAACGTCCTGACTTTC.

V is TRBV11-3 and J is TRBJ2-7, with a tentative D call TRBD1 (6 bases). The CDR3 covers 14 residues. The germline V gene encodes CDR1 SGHNT and CDR2 YENEEA. V was shortened by 5 bases and J by 3 bases, with 14 bases between the two germline ends. The CDR3: CASSPSGTIYEQYF. In nucleotides, the CDR3 is TGTGCCAGCAGCCCCTCCGGGACAATCTACGAGCAGTACTTC.

This chain joins TRBV19 and TRBJ2-5; maybe TRBD1 (6 bases). The CDR3 contains 16 residues. Germline V lookup: CDR1 LNHDA, CDR2 SQIVND (reference sequence). V shed 3 bases and J shed 5 bases, with 19 bases lying between them. The CDR3: CASSIFWGPWKETQYF. The CDR3, as DNA: TGTGCCAGTAGTATCTTCTGGGGGCCGTGGAAGGAGACCCAGTACTTC. Using reference TRBV19 and TRBJ2-5 for the parts outside the CDR3, the full variable domain is DGGITQSPKYLFRKEGQNVTLSCEQNLNHDAMYWYRQDPGQGLRLIYYSQIVNDFQKGDIAEGYSVSREKKESFPLTVTSAQKNPTAFYLCASSIFWGPWKETQYFGPGTRLLVL.

The J gene is TRBJ2-7, the V gene TRBV30, with a possible D match to TRBD2 (6 bases). Trimming left V 0 bases short and J 5 bases short, with 11 bases between. This CDR3 is 13 amino acids long. Germline CDR1 reads GTSNPN; CDR2 reads SVGIG (reference sequence). DNA of the CDR3: TGTGCCTGGAGTGTACGGGAGTCCCACGAGCAGTACTTC. It is translated as CAWSVRESHEQYF.

This rearrangement joins TRBV7-9 to TRBJ2-7; the D gene is possibly TRBD1 (6 bases). The length of the CDR3 is 13 residues. Per germline, CDR1 SEHNR and CDR2 FQNEAQ (reference sequence). The V end was cut by 0 bases, the J end by 5 bases, with 8 bases between. The CDR3 DNA follows: TGTGCCAGCAGCTTAGCTGAGGGGGACGAGCAGTACTTC. Protein product: CASSLAEGDEQYF.

The chain is built from TRBV6-5 and TRBJ2-7; 8 positions match TRBD1. Germline lookup yields CDR1 MNHEY and CDR2 SVGAGI. CDR3 length: 14 residues. Losses at the gene ends were 6 bases for V and 5 bases for J; bases not matched to a gene: 9. As DNA, the CDR3 is TGTGCCAGCAGCTTGGACAGGGTACGGCACGAGCAGTACTTC. Residues: CASSLDRVRHEQYF.

This chain connects TRBV6-2 or TRBV6-3 to TRBJ1-1; perhaps TRBD1 as D (6 bases). The CDR3 runs to 15 residues. Per the germline V gene, CDR1 is MNHEY and CDR2 is SVGEGT. V shed 0 bases and J shed 8 bases, with 16 bases lying between them. Here the CDR3 DNA reads TGTGCCAGCAGTTACTCAGGGGGGGTAGGGATGGAAGCTTTCTTT. This gives the protein CASSYSGGVGMEAFF.

The V and J genes are TRBV7-3 and TRBJ2-1, with TRBD2 matching 9 bases. The CDR3 has 14 amino acids. The germline gives CDR1 SGHTA, CDR2 FQGTGA. V shed 2 bases, J shed 7 bases, and the junction held 3 bases outside the gene matches. The CDR3 loop is CASSLLAGRNEQFF. The DNA for the CDR3 is TGTGCCAGCAGCTTACTAGCGGGAAGGAATGAGCAGTTCTTC. Full variable domain (missing parts from reference TRBV7-3 and TRBJ2-1): GAGVSQTPSNKVTEKGKYVELRCDPISGHTALYWYRQSLGQGPEFLIYFQGTGAADDSGLPNDRFFAVRPEGSVSTLKIQRTERGDSAVYLCASSLLAGRNEQFFGPGTRLTVL.

CDR3 nucleotides: TGTGCCAGCAGCCCCGTTTCGAGGGAGCAGTTCTTC. Amino acids: CASSPVSREQFF. V and J are TRBV7-2 and TRBJ2-1; D gene uncertain. V gave up 5 bases and J gave up 10 bases, with 12 bases separating them. The CDR3 is made up of 12 amino acids. Looked up from germline, CDR1 is SGHTA and CDR2 is FQGNSA. Combining the CDR3 with reference TRBV7-2 and TRBJ2-1 gives the whole variable domain GAGVSQSPSNKVTEKGKDVELRCDPISGHTALYWYRQSLGQGLEFLIYFQGNSAPDKSGLPSDRFSAERTGGSVSTLTIQRTQQEDSAVYLCASSPVSREQFFGPGTRLTVL.

The chain recombines TRBV19 with TRBJ2-3, with D unclear. The length of the CDR3 is 15 residues. CDR1 LNHDA and CDR2 SQIVND come from the germline V gene (reference sequence). Between the trimmed V and J ends, which lost 1 base and 4 bases, there was a span of 12 bases. CDR3 in amino acids: CASSIGVVAADTQYF. DNA of the CDR3: TGTGCCAGTAGTATAGGTGTGGTAGCCGCAGATACGCAGTATTTT.

V gene TRBV7-2 combines with J gene TRBJ1-2; D is possibly TRBD1 (5 bases). CDR3 length equals 15 residues. Germline V lookup: CDR1 SGHTA, CDR2 FQGNSA. V lost 5 bases and J 4 bases, leaving 17 bases between the germline ends. The chain's CDR3 is CASSQAWGDGYGYTF. The DNA of the CDR3 is TGTGCCAGCAGCCAAGCATGGGGGGACGGCTATGGCTACACCTTC. Using reference TRBV7-2 and TRBJ1-2 for the parts outside the CDR3, the full variable domain is GAGVSQSPSNKVTEKGKDVELRCDPISGHTALYWYRQSLGQGLEFLIYFQGNSAPDKSGLPSDRFSAERTGGSVSTLTIQRTQQEDSAVYLCASSQAWGDGYGYTFGSGTRLTVV.

The chain joins TRBV5-6 to TRBJ2-7, with 7 bases fitting TRBD1. The CDR3 is made up of 12 amino acids. J gave up 7 bases and V 4 bases, and 5 bases lay outside the gene matches. Germline V gene lookup returns CDR1 SGHDT and CDR2 YYEEEE. This CDR3 is CASSQTGWEQYF. Written as DNA, the CDR3 is TGTGCCAGCAGCCAGACAGGGTGGGAGCAGTACTTC.

The table lists this clone with a count of one. As DNA, the CDR3 is TGTGCCATCAGCCAGACAGGGCAGCACACAGATACGCAGTATTTT. This codes for CAISQTGQHTDTQYF. The chain employs TRBV10-3 and TRBJ2-3, with 7 bases identical to TRBD1. Germline CDR1 is ENHRY and CDR2 is SYGVKD. CDR3 length: 15 residues. V gave up 6 bases and J gave up 2 bases; unmatched junction bases: 8.

This clone was seen just once. This chain's CDR3 is CASSFLGGDTEAFF. CDR3 DNA: TGTGCCAGCAGCTTTTTGGGCGGGGACACTGAAGCTTTCTTT. The chain employs TRBV5-6 and TRBJ1-1; D uncertain. This CDR3 contains 14 residues. Germline V gene data show CDR1 as SGHDT and CDR2 as YYEEEE. V was shortened by 2 bases and J by 3 bases, with 11 bases between the two germline ends.

V usage is TRBV28 and J usage is TRBJ1-5; tentative D call: TRBD1 (5 bases). Trimming removed 3 bases at V and 6 bases at J, with 12 bases between. This CDR3 has 14 residues. Germline CDR1 reads MDHEN; CDR2 reads SYDVKM. Here the CDR3 reads CASSLPGYGQPQHF. CDR3 bases: TGTGCCAGCAGTTTGCCAGGGTATGGTCAGCCCCAGCATTTT.

The chain is built from TRBV6-2 or TRBV6-3 and TRBJ1-2; 7 bases line up with TRBD1. The junction had 13 bases not matched to a gene; V was cut back by 5 bases and J by 1 base. The germline gives CDR1 MNHEY, CDR2 SVGEGT. The CDR3 has 17 amino acids. CDR3 amino acids: CASSPRTGLMDNYGYTF. CDR3 coding DNA: TGTGCCAGCAGTCCAAGGACAGGTCTCATGGATAACTATGGCTACACCTTC.

J is TRBJ1-3 and V is TRBV9; 9 positions match TRBD1. CDR3 size: 18 residues. CDR1 SGDLS and CDR2 YYNGEE come from the germline V gene. The V and J ends lost 0 bases and 0 bases, in that order; junction bases with no gene match: 7. The CDR3 here is CASSVAWTGEISGNTIYF. CDR3 in DNA: TGTGCCAGCAGCGTAGCTTGGACAGGGGAGATCTCTGGAAACACCATATATTTT.

The rearrangement uses TRBV5-1 and TRBJ1-6; 10 bases match TRBD1. V shed 5 bases, J shed 0 bases, and the junction held 5 bases outside the gene matches. The CDR3 loop spans 17 amino acids. Germline CDR1 SGHRS, CDR2 YFSETQ. The CDR3 region has the DNA TGCGCCAGCAGTTCGGGACAGGGGAGCTCCTATAATTCACCCCTCCACTTT. Encoded protein: CASSSGQGSSYNSPLHF.